This is a list of T cell receptor beta chains from one sample in a study of CD8+CD57+ T cells in acquired aplastic anemia. Via MiXCR, TCRdb re-called the reads, giving one row per CDR3 protein. Of 35,000 to 45,000 distinct CDR3 sequences detected, about 65% appear once; the ten largest clones hold more than 20%. Specimen: sorted CD4+, CD8+, or CD8+CD57+ T cells (not recorded which) from PBMCs. These TCRs come from a human donor in good health, serving as a control. Each CDR3 is given with its conserved first and last residue. A D gene is named only where the DNA matches it firmly. Only some rows state a clone size, as once, few, many or a class for expanded clones.

TRBD1	TRBV10-3	TRBJ1-2	-	CAITDRGHTYGYTF	TGTGCCATCACCGATAGGGGGCATACCTATGGCTACACCTTC
-	TRBV7-9	TRBJ1-5	-	CASSKRKDQPQHF	TGTGCCAGCAGCAAGAGGAAGGATCAGCCCCAGCATTTT
TRBD1	TRBV15	TRBJ1-1	-	CATSSSTGGPEAFF	TGTGCCACCAGCAGCTCCACAGGGGGCCCTGAAGCTTTCTTT
-	TRBV25-1	TRBJ1-6	-	CASSVGPYPGSPLHF	TGTGCCAGCAGCGTAGGCCCGTATCCGGGGTCACCCCTCCACTTT
-	TRBV7-3	TRBJ2-7	-	CASSPRSLGSYEQYF	TGTGCCAGCAGCCCCCGTTCCTTAGGAAGCTACGAGCAGTACTTC
-	TRBV5-4	TRBJ2-3	-	CASSTELVSTDTQYF	TGTGCCAGCAGTACCGAGCTGGTAAGCACAGATACGCAGTATTTT
-	TRBV4-3	TRBJ2-7	few	CASSQDVGGYYEQYF	TGCGCCAGCAGCCAAGATGTGGGGGGCTACTACGAGCAGTACTTC
-	TRBV2	TRBJ1-1	-	CASSSSRGDTEAFF	TGTGCCAGCAGTTCCTCTAGGGGGGACACTGAAGCTTTCTTT
TRBD2	TRBV30	TRBJ2-1	many	CAWTKAGGPLDEQFF	TGTGCCTGGACCAAGGCGGGGGGCCCCTTGGATGAGCAGTTCTTC
-	TRBV10-3	TRBJ1-2	-	CAISVTEYGYTF	TGTGCCATCAGTGTGACGGAATATGGCTACACCTTC
-	TRBV7-2	TRBJ1-2	-	CASSLVSGGDYGYTF	TGTGCCAGCAGCTTAGTCAGTGGTGGGGACTATGGCTACACCTTC
-	TRBV29-1	TRBJ2-5	-	CSVAQGQRETQYF	TGCAGCGTTGCCCAGGGGCAAAGGGAGACCCAGTACTTC
-	TRBV19	TRBJ1-6	-	CASSIGGGGYSPLHF	TGTGCCAGTAGTATCGGAGGGGGAGGTTATTCACCCCTCCACTTT
-	TRBV13	TRBJ1-2	-	CASSLGVGYTF	TGTGCCAGCAGCCTTGGGGTTGGCTACACCTTC
TRBD2	TRBV2	TRBJ2-1	-	CASRGLAGYVFVYNEQFF	TGTGCCAGCAGGGGACTAGCGGGGTACGTTTTTGTTTACAATGAGCAGTTCTTC
-	TRBV9	TRBJ1-2	-	CASSPGGPNYGYTF	TGTGCCAGCAGCCCGGGGGGACCCAACTATGGCTACACCTTC
-	TRBV4-1	TRBJ1-2	-	CASSQGPSYGYTF	TGCGCCAGCAGCCAAGGCCCCTCATATGGCTACACCTTC
-	TRBV10-3	TRBJ2-7	few	CAISERPPYEQYF	TGTGCCATCAGTGAGAGGCCACCCTACGAGCAGTACTTC
TRBD1	TRBV6-1	TRBJ1-3	-	CASSPPGQGLSGNTIYF	TGTGCCAGCAGTCCCCCGGGACAGGGCCTCTCTGGAAACACCATATATTTT
-	TRBV2	TRBJ2-5	-	CASTFSGSQETQYF	TGTGCCAGCACCTTTAGCGGCAGCCAAGAGACCCAGTACTTC
-	TRBV2	TRBJ1-3	-	CASGFTSGNTIYF	TGTGCCAGCGGATTTACCTCGGGAAACACCATATATTTT
TRBD2	TRBV10-3	TRBJ2-7	-	CAISITSGISYEQYF	TGTGCCATCAGTATTACTAGCGGCATATCCTACGAGCAGTACTTC
TRBD1	TRBV5-4	TRBJ1-6	-	CASSLDRGDNSPLHF	TGTGCCAGCAGCTTGGACAGGGGCGATAATTCACCCCTCCACTTT
TRBD1	TRBV7-3	TRBJ1-6	-	CASSIPGQKNNSPLHF	TGTGCCAGCAGCATCCCGGGACAGAAGAATAATTCACCCCTCCACTTT
-	TRBV20-1	TRBJ2-7	-	CSARYRGNEQYF	TGCAGTGCTAGATACCGGGGGAACGAGCAGTACTTC
TRBD1	TRBV24-1	TRBJ2-7	once	CATSADRGGHEQYF	TGTGCCACCAGTGCTGACAGGGGTGGCCACGAGCAGTACTTC
TRBD1	TRBV20-1	TRBJ1-4	many	CSARTGVDEKLFF	TGCAGTGCTAGAACAGGGGTGGATGAAAAACTGTTTTTT
TRBD1	TRBV19	TRBJ1-1	-	CASSLSDRVTEAFF	TGTGCCAGTAGCCTTTCGGACAGGGTCACTGAAGCTTTCTTT
-	TRBV10-2	TRBJ1-2	-	CASSEDPFYGYTF	TGCGCCAGCAGTGAGGACCCGTTCTATGGCTACACCTTC
TRBD2	TRBV20-1	TRBJ2-3	-	CSALAPLRASGGTDAQYF	TGCAGTGCCCTTGCTCCACTTCGGGCTAGCGGGGGCACAGATGCGCAGTATTTT
-	TRBV2	TRBJ1-5	once	CASSYGRDQPQHF	TGTGCCAGCAGTTATGGACGAGATCAGCCCCAGCATTTT
-	TRBV6-2/TRBV6-3	TRBJ1-5	many	CASSYDGGNQPQHF	TGTGCCAGCAGTTACGACGGAGGGAATCAGCCCCAGCATTTT
-	TRBV25-1	TRBJ1-2	-	CASSSGGVNYGYTF	TGTGCCAGCAGTTCCGGGGGAGTTAACTATGGCTACACCTTC
TRBD1	TRBV7-9	TRBJ2-3	many	CASSLEALTGGTDTQYF	TGTGCCAGCAGCTTAGAAGCGCTGACAGGGGGGACAGATACGCAGTATTTT
-	TRBV25-1	TRBJ2-7	-	CASSGSVGRGGYEQYF	TGCGCCAGCAGTGGCTCTGTAGGCAGGGGAGGATACGAGCAGTACTTC
TRBD1	TRBV19	TRBJ2-7	-	CASSILRAGGVEQYF	TGTGCCAGTAGTATCTTGAGGGCAGGGGGCGTCGAGCAGTACTTC
-	TRBV19	TRBJ2-3	-	CAWRRLAADTQYF	TGTGCCTGGAGGCGTCTAGCAGCAGATACGCAGTATTTT
-	TRBV5-1	TRBJ1-2	-	CASSLDGSDGYTF	TGCGCCAGCAGCTTGGACGGATCTGATGGCTACACCTTC
TRBD2	TRBV20-1	TRBJ2-7	-	CSARGTSGVSYEQYF	TGCAGTGCTAGAGGGACTAGCGGGGTCTCCTACGAGCAGTACTTC
-	TRBV19	TRBJ2-3	-	CASSWLATSTDTQYF	TGTGCCAGTAGTTGGTTGGCGACTAGCACAGATACGCAGTATTTT
TRBD1	TRBV7-8	TRBJ2-3	medium-sized	CASSLTGFNTQYF	TGTGCCAGCAGCCTGACAGGGTTTAATACGCAGTATTTT
-	TRBV7-9	TRBJ2-5	-	CASSLRALETQYF	TGTGCCAGCAGCTTACGGGCTCTCGAGACCCAGTACTTC
TRBD1	TRBV5-1	TRBJ1-1	few	CASKISYLRDRGTFF	TGCGCCAGCAAAATTTCGTATCTACGGGACAGGGGGACTTTCTTT
-	TRBV29-1	TRBJ1-2	-	CSVEDGGGTGYTF	TGCAGCGTTGAAGATGGAGGAGGAACCGGCTACACCTTC
-	TRBV4-3	TRBJ1-1	many	CASSHTGPGHMNTEAFF	TGCGCCAGCAGCCATACGGGACCGGGACACATGAACACTGAAGCTTTCTTT
-	TRBV19	TRBJ2-7	-	CASSEGNAYEQYF	TGTGCCAGTAGCGAGGGTAATGCCTACGAGCAGTACTTC
-	TRBV29-1	TRBJ1-1	-	CSVEGRMNTEAFF	TGCAGCGTGGAAGGACGGATGAACACTGAAGCTTTCTTT
-	TRBV5-6	TRBJ2-5	once	CASSLGQTQETQYF	TGTGCCAGCAGCTTGGGACAAACACAAGAGACCCAGTACTTC
-	TRBV9	TRBJ2-3	-	CASSVDVRGSTDTQYF	TGTGCCAGCAGCGTAGACGTCAGGGGAAGCACAGATACGCAGTATTTT
-	TRBV19	TRBJ1-2	-	CASSAAGRQTF	TGTGCCAGTAGTGCCGCGGGACGGCAGACCTTC
TRBD1	TRBV19	TRBJ2-5	-	CASATGQTQYF	TGTGCCAGCGCGACAGGGCAGACCCAGTACTTC